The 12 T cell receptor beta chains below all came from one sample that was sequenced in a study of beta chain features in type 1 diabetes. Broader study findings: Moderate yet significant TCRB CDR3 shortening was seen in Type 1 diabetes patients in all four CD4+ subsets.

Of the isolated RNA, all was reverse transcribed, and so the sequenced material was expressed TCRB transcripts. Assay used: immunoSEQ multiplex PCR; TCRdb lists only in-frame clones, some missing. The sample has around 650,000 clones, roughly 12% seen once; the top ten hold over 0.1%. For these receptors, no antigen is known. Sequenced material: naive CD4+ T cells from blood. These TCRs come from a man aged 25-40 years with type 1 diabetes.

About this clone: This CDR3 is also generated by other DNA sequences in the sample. Here the CDR3 DNA reads TGTGCCAGCAGCTCCACGGGGGTGAGAGAGACCCAGTACTTC. Protein: CASSSTGVRETQYF. The chain links TRBV14 to TRBJ2-5; D possibly corresponds to TRBD2 (6 bases). The germline gives CDR1 SGHDN, CDR2 FVKESK. The length of the CDR3 is 14 residues. V was trimmed by 5 bases and J by 4 bases, leaving 14 bases between them.

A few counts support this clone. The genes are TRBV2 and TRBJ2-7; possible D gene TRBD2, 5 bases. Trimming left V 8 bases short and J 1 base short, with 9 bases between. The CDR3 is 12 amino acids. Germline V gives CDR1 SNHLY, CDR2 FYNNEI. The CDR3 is CASGGFSYEQYF. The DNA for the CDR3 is TGTGCCAGCGGAGGTTTTTCCTACGAGCAGTACTTC.

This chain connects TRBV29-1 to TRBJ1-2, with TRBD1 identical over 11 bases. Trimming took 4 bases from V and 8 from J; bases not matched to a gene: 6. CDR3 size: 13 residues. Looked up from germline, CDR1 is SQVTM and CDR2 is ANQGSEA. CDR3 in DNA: TGCAGCGTTGGTGGGTGGACAGGGGGCGGCTACACCTTC. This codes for CSVGGWTGGGYTF.

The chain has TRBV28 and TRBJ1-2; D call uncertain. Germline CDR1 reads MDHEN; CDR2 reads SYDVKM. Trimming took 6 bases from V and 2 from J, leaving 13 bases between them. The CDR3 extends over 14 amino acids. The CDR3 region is CASRLGGENYGYTF. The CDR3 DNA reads TGTGCCAGCAGGCTAGGTGGGGAGAACTATGGCTACACCTTC.

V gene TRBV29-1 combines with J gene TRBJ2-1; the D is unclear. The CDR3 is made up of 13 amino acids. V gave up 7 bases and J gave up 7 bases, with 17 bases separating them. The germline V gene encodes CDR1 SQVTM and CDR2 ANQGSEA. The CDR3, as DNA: TGCAGCGCCAGATCTGCTGTCCTGAATGAGCAGTTCTTC. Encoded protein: CSARSAVLNEQFF.

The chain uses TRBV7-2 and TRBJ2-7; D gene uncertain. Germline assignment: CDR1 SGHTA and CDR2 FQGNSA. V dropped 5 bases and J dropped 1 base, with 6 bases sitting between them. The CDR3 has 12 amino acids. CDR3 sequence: CASSDISYEQYF. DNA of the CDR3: TGTGCCAGCAGCGATATATCCTACGAGCAGTACTTC.

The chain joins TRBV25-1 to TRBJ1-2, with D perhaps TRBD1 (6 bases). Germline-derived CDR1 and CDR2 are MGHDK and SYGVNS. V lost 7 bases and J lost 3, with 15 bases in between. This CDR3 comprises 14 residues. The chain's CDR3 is CASTPGAGDYGYTF. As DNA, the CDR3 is TGTGCCAGCACCCCTGGGGCAGGGGACTATGGCTACACCTTC.

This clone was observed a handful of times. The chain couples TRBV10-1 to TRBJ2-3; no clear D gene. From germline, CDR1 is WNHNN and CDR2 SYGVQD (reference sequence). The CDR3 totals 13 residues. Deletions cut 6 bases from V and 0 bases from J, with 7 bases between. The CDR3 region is CASRGQSTDTQYF. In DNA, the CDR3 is TGCGCCAGCAGGGGCCAGAGCACAGATACGCAGTATTTT.

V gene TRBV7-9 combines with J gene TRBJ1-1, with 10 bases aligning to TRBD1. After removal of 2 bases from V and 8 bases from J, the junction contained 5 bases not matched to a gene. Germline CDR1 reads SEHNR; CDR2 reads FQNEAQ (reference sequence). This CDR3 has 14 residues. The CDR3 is CASSLRQGAQEAFF. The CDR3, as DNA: TGTGCCAGCAGCTTAAGACAGGGGGCTCAGGAAGCTTTCTTT.

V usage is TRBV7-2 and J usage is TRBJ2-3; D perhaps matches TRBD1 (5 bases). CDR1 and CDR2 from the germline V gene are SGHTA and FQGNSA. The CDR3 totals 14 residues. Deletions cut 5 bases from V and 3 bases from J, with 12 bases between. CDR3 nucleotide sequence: TGTGCCAGCAGCCCCGGCAGGGAAACAGATACGCAGTATTTT. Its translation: CASSPGRETDTQYF.

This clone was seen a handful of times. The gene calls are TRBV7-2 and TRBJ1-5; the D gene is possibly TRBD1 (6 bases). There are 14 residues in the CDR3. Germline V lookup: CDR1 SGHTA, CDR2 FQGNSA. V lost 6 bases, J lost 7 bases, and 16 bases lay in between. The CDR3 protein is CASSWKDSGQPQHF. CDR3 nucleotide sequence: TGTGCCAGCAGTTGGAAGGACAGTGGCCAGCCCCAGCATTTT. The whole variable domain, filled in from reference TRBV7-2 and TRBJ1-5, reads GAGVSQSPSNKVTEKGKDVELRCDPISGHTALYWYRQSLGQGLEFLIYFQGNSAPDKSGLPSDRFSAERTGGSVSTLTIQRTQQEDSAVYLCASSWKDSGQPQHFGDGTRLSIL.

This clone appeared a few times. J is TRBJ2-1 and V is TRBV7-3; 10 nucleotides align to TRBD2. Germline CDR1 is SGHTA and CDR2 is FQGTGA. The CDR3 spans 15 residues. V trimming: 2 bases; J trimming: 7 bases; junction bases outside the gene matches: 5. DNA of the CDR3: TGTGCCAGCAGCTTAGGCGGTAGCGGGAGGAATGAGCAGTTCTTC. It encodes CASSLGGSGRNEQFF.